The 27 T cell receptor beta chains below come from one sample, sequenced in a study of OX40 agonist ivuxolimab in advanced cancers. The library was prepared using the immunoSEQ multiplex PCR assay. This immuneACCESS table, as held by TCRdb, lists in-frame sequences with V and J called but not all clones. Of the missing ones, under half trace to an unresolved V gene in checked studies; the others have no known cause. This sample is represented by approximately 75,000 clones; about 88% of them were singletons. Clones ranked in the top ten supply 0.37% of the sample. Sequenced here: CD4+ or CD8+ T cells sorted from blood, sampled in a trial of the OX40 agonist ivuxolimab. Receptors originate from an adult with an advanced solid tumor such as melanoma, head and neck, liver or kidney cancer.

The J gene is TRBJ2-3, the V gene TRBV5-1; no clear D gene. The length of the CDR3 is 14 residues. The V and J ends lost 5 bases and 6 bases respectively, with 16 bases between them. The germline CDR1 and CDR2 sequences are SGHRS and YFSETQ. CDR3 protein: CASSPQDPRDTQYF. CDR3 nucleotide sequence: TGCGCCAGCAGTCCTCAAGACCCGCGGGATACGCAGTATTTT. Supplemented by reference TRBV5-1 and TRBJ2-3, the full variable domain reads KAGVTQTPRYLIKTRGQQVTLSCSPISGHRSVSWYQQTPGQGLQFLFEYFSETQRNKGNFPGRFSGRQFSNSRSEMNVSTLELGDSALYLCASSPQDPRDTQYFGPGTRLTVL.

This chain links TRBV6-1 with TRBJ2-1; TRBD1 agrees at 7 bases. Germline V gives CDR1 MNHNS, CDR2 SASEGT. The CDR3 totals 14 residues. V gave up 5 bases and J gave up 4 bases; unmatched junction bases: 5. In DNA, the CDR3 is TGTGCCAGCAGTCCGGACAGGCTATACAATGAGCAGTTCTTC. Its translation is CASSPDRLYNEQFF.

The CDR3 sequence: CASSQETSGSYEQYF. CDR3 sequence (DNA): TGCGCCAGCAGCCAGGAGACTAGCGGGAGTTACGAGCAGTACTTC. The V gene is TRBV4-3, the J gene TRBJ2-7; 12 positions agree with TRBD2. With 3 bases clipped from V and 4 bases from J, the junction kept 4 bases outside the gene matches. The CDR3 extends over 15 amino acids. The germline gives CDR1 LGHNA, CDR2 YSLEER.

This clone was seen once. The genes are TRBV11-3 and TRBJ2-3; 9 bases fit TRBD1. The junction had 7 bases not matched to a gene; V was cut back by 1 base and J by 5 bases. Germline CDR1 is SGHNT and CDR2 is YENEEA. CDR3 size: 16 residues. CDR3 DNA sequence: TGTGCCAGCAGCTTAGGGGGGACAGGGTTCGGAGATACGCAGTATTTT. It yields the protein CASSLGGTGFGDTQYF.

V gene TRBV5-1 combines with J gene TRBJ2-3; 11 nucleotides agree with TRBD2. CDR1 and CDR2 from the germline V gene are SGHRS and YFSETQ. The CDR3 extends over 17 amino acids. The V and J ends lost 4 bases and 8 bases, in that order; junction bases with no gene match: 15. CDR3 loop: CASSVPGTSGSSGTQYF. The CDR3 DNA sequence: TGCGCCAGCAGCGTACCCGGGACTAGCGGTTCAAGTGGTACGCAGTATTTT.

The chain joins TRBV27 to TRBJ1-5; 9 nucleotides align to TRBD1. The CDR3 has 16 amino acids. V trimming: 5 bases; J trimming: 5 bases; junction bases outside the gene matches: 10. CDR1 and CDR2 from the germline V gene are MNHEY and SMNVEV (reference sequence). CDR3 sequence reads: CASSQGTGGADQPQHF. The DNA for the CDR3 is TGTGCCAGCAGTCAGGGAACAGGGGGCGCCGATCAGCCCCAGCATTTT.

CDR3 coding DNA: TGTGCCAGCAGCCTCGGCGGGCCTCCTAATGAAAAACTGTTTTTT. It is translated as CASSLGGPPNEKLFF. The gene calls are TRBV27 and TRBJ1-4; no definite D call. The V gene's germline CDR1 is MNHEY and CDR2 SMNVEV (reference sequence). Trimming removed 6 bases at V and 3 bases at J, with 14 bases between. CDR3 size: 15 residues.

The chain recombines TRBV9 with TRBJ2-1; tentatively, D is TRBD2 (5 bases). The germline V gene encodes CDR1 SGDLS and CDR2 YYNGEE. The CDR3 spans 16 residues. Trimming stripped 3 bases from V and 5 bases from J, with 18 bases between. The CDR3 loop is CASSDPLGGQNNEQFF. DNA for the CDR3: TGTGCCAGCAGCGACCCCCTCGGCGGGCAAAACAATGAGCAGTTCTTC.

This chain joins TRBV5-1 and TRBJ2-5, with 8 bases fitting TRBD2. V was clipped by 0 bases and J by 2 bases; unmatched bases: 6. The CDR3 length is 16 residues. The germline V gene has CDR1 SGHRS and CDR2 YFSETQ. Here the CDR3 reads CASSLVGGAGQETQYF. Here the CDR3 DNA reads TGCGCCAGCAGCTTGGTCGGGGGGGCCGGGCAAGAGACCCAGTACTTC.

The chain uses TRBV7-2 and TRBJ1-2; 8 bases fit TRBD1. CDR1 and CDR2 (germline): SGHTA, FQGNSA. This CDR3 has 14 residues. The ends lost 2 bases at V and 5 bases at J; junction bases unmatched: 4. The CDR3 region has the DNA TGTGCCAGCAGCTTAACAGGGGGAACTTATGGCTACACCTTC. It is translated as CASSLTGGTYGYTF.

V is TRBV6-5 and J is TRBJ2-3; 7 bases agree with TRBD1. In germline, CDR1 is MNHEY, CDR2 SVGAGI. V dropped 6 bases and J dropped 6; count of bases not matched to a gene: 6. This CDR3 is 13 amino acids long. The CDR3 region is CASRPYRGDTQYF. The CDR3 DNA follows: TGTGCCAGCAGACCATACAGGGGTGATACGCAGTATTTT.

The rearrangement joins TRBV5-1 to TRBJ2-6; tentative D call: TRBD2 (5 bases). The V end lost 3 bases, the J end lost 3 bases, and 13 bases lay between the germline ends. This CDR3 region has 16 residues. CDR1 is SGHRS and CDR2 is YFSETQ in the germline V gene. The CDR3 region is CASSSGLMGGANVLTF. The CDR3 DNA follows: TGCGCCAGCAGCTCGGGGTTGATGGGTGGGGCCAACGTCCTGACTTTC.

The chain joins TRBV28 to TRBJ1-2; 11 positions agree with TRBD1. The V gene's germline CDR1 is MDHEN and CDR2 SYDVKM. The CDR3 loop spans 14 amino acids. J was trimmed by 8 bases and V by 7 bases; bases with no gene match: 9. The CDR3 is CASNLDRGRLGYTF. CDR3 DNA: TGTGCCAGCAACCTGGACAGGGGGCGCCTGGGCTACACCTTC.

The V call is TRBV19, the J call TRBJ1-2, with a weak D call TRBD1 (5 bases). CDR3 length: 14 residues. V was pared by 8 bases and J by 2 bases, with 15 bases between. Germline-derived CDR1 and CDR2 are LNHDA and SQIVND (reference sequence). CDR3 region: CASRRAGLNYGYTF. The CDR3, as DNA: TGTGCCAGTCGCCGTGCAGGGCTAAACTATGGCTACACCTTC.

The chain uses TRBV7-2 and TRBJ2-3; TRBD1 matches at 10 bases. CDR1 and CDR2 from the germline V gene are SGHTA and FQGNSA. J gave up 2 bases and V 5 bases, and 4 bases lay outside the gene matches. This CDR3 contains 15 residues. The CDR3 nucleotides are TGTGCCAGCAGCCAAGGGACAGGGGTCACAGATACGCAGTATTTT. Residues: CASSQGTGVTDTQYF.

This chain links TRBV6-1 with TRBJ1-1; tentative D call: TRBD1 (6 bases). CDR3 size: 13 residues. The germline CDR1 and CDR2 sequences are MNHNS and SASEGT. The V end was cut by 6 bases, the J end by 1 base, with 9 bases between. CDR3 loop: CASSLRGNTEAFF. The CDR3 DNA reads as TGTGCCAGCAGCCTCAGGGGGAACACTGAAGCTTTCTTT.

V usage is TRBV2 and J usage is TRBJ2-7; D uncertain. Trimming shortened V by 1 base and J by 4 bases, and 14 bases separated the two germline ends. This CDR3 region has 15 residues. The V gene's germline CDR1 is SNHLY and CDR2 FYNNEI. The DNA for the CDR3 is TGTGCCAGCAGTGAAGGCCCCCAACAGTTATACGAGCAGTACTTC. Translated: CASSEGPQQLYEQYF.

The CDR3 DNA reads as TGTGCCAGTAGTATGACAGGGGGCAGGTCTGGGGCCAACGTCCTGACTTTC. This gives the protein CASSMTGGRSGANVLTF. This chain uses TRBV19 with TRBJ2-6; 10 bases align to TRBD1. V was clipped by 3 bases and J by 1 base; unmatched bases: 3. The CDR3 has 17 amino acids. Germline values: CDR1 LNHDA, CDR2 SQIVND (reference sequence).

This chain links TRBV4-1 with TRBJ2-2; TRBD2 might be the D (6 bases). The germline gives CDR1 MGHRA, CDR2 YSYEKL. V lost 2 bases and J lost 0, with 7 bases in between. The CDR3 length is 15 residues. The CDR3 DNA reads as TGCGCCAGCAGCCAAATAGCGGCGAACACCGGGGAGCTGTTTTTT. As protein: CASSQIAANTGELFF.

The chain carries TRBV7-2 and TRBJ2-3; 7 bases line up with TRBD1. The CDR3 runs to 12 residues. From germline, CDR1 is SGHTA and CDR2 FQGNSA. Trimming removed 5 bases from V and 9 bases from J; junction bases left unmatched: 5. CDR3 protein: CASSDRDRTQYF. The CDR3 nucleotides read TGTGCCAGCAGCGACCGGGACAGAACGCAGTATTTT.

The rearrangement links TRBV18 to TRBJ2-1; 10 nucleotides match TRBD2. This CDR3 region has 16 residues. Germline V CDR1 and CDR2: KGHSH, LQKENI. V lost 0 bases to trimming and J lost 8 bases; unmatched junction nucleotides: 7. CDR3 sequence: CASSPPSLAGAYEQFF. The CDR3 nucleotides read TGTGCCAGCTCACCACCGAGCCTAGCGGGAGCCTATGAGCAGTTCTTC.

This clone was observed a single time. The CDR3 reads CASSWTGPPDTQYF. DNA for the CDR3: TGTGCCAGCAGCTGGACAGGGCCCCCAGATACGCAGTATTTT. V gene TRBV7-9 combines with J gene TRBJ2-3; 8 positions match TRBD1. With 4 bases clipped from V and 4 bases from J, the junction kept 4 bases outside the gene matches. Germline CDR1 is SEHNR and CDR2 is FQNEAQ (reference sequence). The CDR3 consists of 14 residues.

This sequence joins TRBV2 and TRBJ2-1; tentatively, D is TRBD2 (5 bases). The V end was cut by 11 bases, the J end by 4 bases, with 15 bases between. Germline loops: CDR1 SNHLY, CDR2 FYNNEI. The CDR3 consists of 13 residues. As DNA, the CDR3 is TGTGCCGGGAGCAGAGGGTTATACAATGAGCAGTTCTTC. Its protein is CAGSRGLYNEQFF.

This clone was picked up one time. This CDR3 reads CASSLDRAYEQYF. The CDR3 DNA sequence: TGCGCCAGCAGCTTGGACAGGGCCTACGAGCAGTACTTC. The chain is built from TRBV5-1 and TRBJ2-7; D is perhaps TRBD1 (6 bases). This CDR3 is built from 13 residues. V shed 0 bases and J shed 2 bases, with 6 bases lying between them. Germline assignment: CDR1 SGHRS and CDR2 YFSETQ.

The chain links TRBV19 to TRBJ2-7; 7 bases are a match to TRBD2. CDR3 length equals 15 residues. Germline-derived CDR1 and CDR2 are LNHDA and SQIVND (reference sequence). Trimming removed 7 bases from V and 3 bases from J; junction bases left unmatched: 12. CDR3 nucleotides: TGTGCCAGTAACCACCCGGGGGGAGGGGTCTACGAGCAGTACTTC. The encoded protein is CASNHPGGGVYEQYF. Filled out from reference TRBV19 and TRBJ2-7, the complete variable domain reads DGGITQSPKYLFRKEGQNVTLSCEQNLNHDAMYWYRQDPGQGLRLIYYSQIVNDFQKGDIAEGYSVSREKKESFPLTVTSAQKNPTAFYLCASNHPGGGVYEQYFGPGTRLTVT.

CDR3 sequence (DNA): TGTGCCAGTAGTCGAACTGGGCTAGCGGGGGCCCGCACAGATACGCAGTATTTT. As protein: CASSRTGLAGARTDTQYF. The rearrangement joins TRBV19 to TRBJ2-3; 10 positions agree with TRBD2. Germline CDR1 is LNHDA and CDR2 is SQIVND (reference sequence). V shed 5 bases and J 1 base; nucleotides not matched to a gene: 12. The CDR3 totals 18 residues. The full variable domain, rest sourced from reference TRBV19 and TRBJ2-3, is DGGITQSPKYLFRKEGQNVTLSCEQNLNHDAMYWYRQDPGQGLRLIYYSQIVNDFQKGDIAEGYSVSREKKESFPLTVTSAQKNPTAFYLCASSRTGLAGARTDTQYFGPGTRLTVL.

The chain employs TRBV28 and TRBJ1-4; D remains ambiguous. V lost 3 bases, J lost 10 bases, and 18 bases lay in between. This CDR3 comprises 15 residues. CDR1 is MDHEN, CDR2 SYDVKM, per germline. This CDR3 is CASSFFLTNPGKLFF. CDR3 bases: TGTGCCAGCAGTTTTTTCTTGACGAACCCCGGAAAACTGTTTTTT.